The 29 T cell receptor beta chains in this list originate from one sample, sequenced in a study of blood T cell repertoires in COVID-19. Assay: immunoSEQ multiplex PCR; the TCRdb copy retains only in-frame clones and omits some. The sample yields 15,000 to 20,000 clones, around 88% seen once. Sequencing used peripheral blood. These receptors came from a human donor in a cohort sampled during active COVID-19.

V gene TRBV19 combines with J gene TRBJ1-4, with 9 bases that match TRBD1. The trim removed 7 bases at V and 8 bases at J, leaving 8 bases unmatched. The germline V gene has CDR1 LNHDA and CDR2 SQIVND (reference sequence). This CDR3 is built from 14 residues. DNA for the CDR3: TGTGCCAGTATGAAACGGACAGGGGAAGAAAAACTGTTTTTT. Translation: CASMKRTGEEKLFF. Looking up the rest from reference TRBV19 and TRBJ1-4 gives the full variable domain: DGGITQSPKYLFRKEGQNVTLSCEQNLNHDAMYWYRQDPGQGLRLIYYSQIVNDFQKGDIAEGYSVSREKKESFPLTVTSAQKNPTAFYLCASMKRTGEEKLFFGSGTQLSVL.

The gene calls are TRBV14 and TRBJ2-3; 7 bases map to TRBD2. V lost 5 bases to trimming and J lost 0 bases; unmatched junction nucleotides: 5. The CDR3 covers 15 residues. Germline V gives CDR1 SGHDN, CDR2 FVKESK. CDR3 sequence reads: CASSSWGGSTDTQYF. CDR3 bases: TGTGCCAGCAGCTCCTGGGGGGGTAGCACAGATACGCAGTATTTT.

The chain combines TRBV5-4 with TRBJ2-5; D call uncertain. Trimming left V 0 bases short and J 3 bases short, with 9 bases between. There are 14 residues in the CDR3. Germline V gene lookup returns CDR1 SGHNT and CDR2 YYREEE (reference sequence). The CDR3, as DNA: TGTGCCAGCAGCTTGGGGAGAGAAAAAGAGACCCAGTACTTC. Protein: CASSLGREKETQYF.

The gene calls are TRBV5-1 and TRBJ1-2; TRBD1 is a possible D gene (6 bases). The CDR3 sequence is 14 residues long. Per the germline V gene, CDR1 is SGHRS and CDR2 is YFSETQ. Between the trimmed V and J ends, which lost 9 bases and 6 bases, there was a span of 21 bases. This CDR3 reads CATATGGGGDGYTF. The CDR3 nucleotides are TGCGCCACCGCCACGGGGGGGGGCGGTGATGGCTACACCTTC.

The V call is TRBV7-9, the J call TRBJ1-6; 11 nucleotides match TRBD1. CDR3 length: 16 residues. CDR1 is SEHNR and CDR2 is FQNEAQ in the germline V gene (reference sequence). With 5 bases clipped from V and 6 bases from J, the junction kept 6 bases outside the gene matches. CDR3 sequence (DNA): TGTGCCAGCAGCCCTGGACAGGGGGCCATTAATTCACCCCTCCACTTT. Protein: CASSPGQGAINSPLHF. Supplemented by reference TRBV7-9 and TRBJ1-6, the full variable domain reads DTGVSQNPRHKITKRGQNVTFRCDPISEHNRLYWYRQTLGQGPEFLTYFQNEAQLEKSRLLSDRFSAERPKGSFSTLEIQRTEQGDSAMYLCASSPGQGAINSPLHFGNGTRLTVT.

This chain connects TRBV27 to TRBJ2-1; unclear D gene. Germline values: CDR1 MNHEY, CDR2 SMNVEV (reference sequence). This CDR3 is 14 amino acids long. V gave up 1 base and J gave up 6 bases, with 10 bases separating them. The CDR3 is CASSLWLRGNEQFF. The CDR3 DNA reads TGTGCCAGCAGTTTATGGCTGCGAGGCAATGAGCAGTTCTTC.

This chain joins TRBV2 and TRBJ1-5; D remains unclear. V was shortened by 3 bases and J by 7 bases, with 10 bases between the two germline ends. The CDR3 has 13 amino acids. Germline values: CDR1 SNHLY, CDR2 FYNNEI. The DNA for the CDR3 is TGTGCCAGCAGTGATAAACAGCCACAGCCCCAGCATTTT. Residues: CASSDKQPQPQHF. The full variable domain, with the rest looked up from reference TRBV2 and TRBJ1-5, is EPEVTQTPSHQVTQMGQEVILRCVPISNHLYFYWYRQILGQKVEFLVSFYNNEISEKSEIFDDQFSVERPDGSNFTLKIRSTKLEDSAMYFCASSDKQPQPQHFGDGTRLSIL.

The V and J genes are TRBV19 and TRBJ2-2; D gene uncertain. Trimming pared 2 bases from V and 2 bases from J, leaving 6 bases between. CDR3 length: 14 amino acids. Germline values: CDR1 LNHDA, CDR2 SQIVND (reference sequence). The chain's CDR3 is CASSIPQNTGELFF. The CDR3 coding sequence is TGTGCCAGTAGTATACCCCAAAACACCGGGGAGCTGTTTTTT.

This clone was observed once. The chain joins TRBV24-1 to TRBJ1-1, with D uncertain. Germline lookup yields CDR1 KGHDR and CDR2 SFDVKD. This CDR3 spans 13 amino acids. Trimming stripped 12 bases from V and 1 base from J, with 14 bases between. CDR3 protein: CASRASWNTEAFF. DNA of the CDR3: TGTGCCTCACGTGCGTCATGGAACACTGAAGCTTTCTTT.

The V and J genes are TRBV19 and TRBJ1-2; D possibly corresponds to TRBD1 (6 bases). There are 16 residues in the CDR3. Germline V gene data show CDR1 as LNHDA and CDR2 as SQIVND (reference sequence). V lost 4 bases to trimming and J lost 5 bases, with 20 bases between them. This chain's CDR3 is CASSNRVLTQSYGYTF. The CDR3 region has the DNA TGTGCCAGTAGTAACAGGGTCCTTACCCAATCATATGGCTACACCTTC.

The sample holds one count of this clone. V and J are TRBV7-9 and TRBJ2-7; D remains ambiguous. Trimming removed 2 bases from V and 4 bases from J, with 9 bases in between. CDR3 size: 13 residues. CDR1 and CDR2 (germline): SEHNR, FQNEAQ (reference sequence). The CDR3 DNA follows: TGTGCCAGCAGCTTATCGGGTGGGTACGAGCAGTACTTC. Its protein is CASSLSGGYEQYF. Filled out from reference TRBV7-9 and TRBJ2-7, the complete variable domain reads DTGVSQNPRHKITKRGQNVTFRCDPISEHNRLYWYRQTLGQGPEFLTYFQNEAQLEKSRLLSDRFSAERPKGSFSTLEIQRTEQGDSAMYLCASSLSGGYEQYFGPGTRLTVT.

The rearrangement links TRBV6-5 to TRBJ1-1, with 7 bases matching TRBD1. V lost 6 bases to trimming and J lost 3 bases; unmatched junction nucleotides: 10. CDR3 length equals 15 residues. Germline V gene data show CDR1 as MNHEY and CDR2 as SVGAGI. The CDR3 coding sequence is TGTGCCAGCAGGCAGCATGGACAGGATGACACTGAAGCTTTCTTT. It yields the protein CASRQHGQDDTEAFF.

In this sample, this clone turned up a few times. The chain uses TRBV5-1 and TRBJ2-7, with a weak D call TRBD2 (6 bases). The CDR3 loop spans 13 amino acids. Looked up from germline, CDR1 is SGHRS and CDR2 is YFSETQ. V was pared by 4 bases and J by 3 bases, with 11 bases between. CDR3 region: CASSQGLNYEQYF. As DNA, the CDR3 is TGCGCCAGCAGCCAGGGACTCAACTACGAGCAGTACTTC. Full variable domain (rest looked up from reference TRBV5-1 and TRBJ2-7): KAGVTQTPRYLIKTRGQQVTLSCSPISGHRSVSWYQQTPGQGLQFLFEYFSETQRNKGNFPGRFSGRQFSNSRSEMNVSTLELGDSALYLCASSQGLNYEQYFGPGTRLTVT.

This clone has just a few counts. One end of the junction varies from germline; a read error may be responsible. The chain carries TRBV27 and TRBJ1-2; TRBD1 might be the D (5 bases). The CDR3 contains 11 residues. The germline V gene encodes CDR1 MNHEY and CDR2 SMNVEV (reference sequence). The CDR3 is CASSSGRGMAF. CDR3 in DNA: TGTGCCAGCAGTTCCGGGAGGGGAATGGCCTTC.

The genes are TRBV19 and TRBJ2-7; 8 nucleotides match TRBD1. The V gene end was trimmed by 0 bases and the J gene end by 4 bases; junction bases not matched to a gene: 5. The germline CDR1 and CDR2 sequences are LNHDA and SQIVND (reference sequence). The CDR3 is made up of 15 amino acids. CDR3 loop: CASSIDGTGPYEQYF. For the CDR3, the DNA is TGTGCCAGTAGTATAGATGGGACAGGACCTTACGAGCAGTACTTC.

V gene TRBV6-1 combines with J gene TRBJ1-1; D unclear. V lost 1 base and J 3 bases, leaving 6 bases between the germline ends. CDR1 is MNHNS, CDR2 SASEGT, per germline. The length of the CDR3 is 13 residues. The CDR3 reads CASSEVTDTEAFF. The CDR3 DNA reads as TGTGCCAGCAGTGAAGTAACGGACACTGAAGCTTTCTTT.

The genes are TRBV7-2 and TRBJ2-7; possible D gene TRBD1, 5 bases. The V gene lost 0 bases and the J gene lost 3 bases, with 9 bases spanning the gap. The CDR3 contains 14 residues. Germline CDR1 SGHTA, CDR2 FQGNSA. For the CDR3, the DNA is TGTGCCAGCAGCTTAGCGACAGCCTTCTACGAGCAGTACTTC. Encoded protein: CASSLATAFYEQYF. Filled out from reference TRBV7-2 and TRBJ2-7, the complete variable domain reads GAGVSQSPSNKVTEKGKDVELRCDPISGHTALYWYRQSLGQGLEFLIYFQGNSAPDKSGLPSDRFSAERTGGSVSTLTIQRTQQEDSAVYLCASSLATAFYEQYFGPGTRLTVT.

This chain uses TRBV6-5 with TRBJ2-5; TRBD2 matches 9 bases. The trim removed 5 bases at V and 2 bases at J, leaving 6 bases unmatched. The CDR3 spans 15 residues. Germline loops: CDR1 MNHEY, CDR2 SVGAGI. CDR3 sequence (DNA): TGTGCCAGCAGTACCGGGACTAGCTGGCAAGAGACCCAGTACTTC. This codes for CASSTGTSWQETQYF.

This clone turned up a few times. The V and J genes are TRBV18 and TRBJ1-6; 8 bases line up with TRBD1. The CDR3 is made up of 15 amino acids. From germline, CDR1 is KGHSH and CDR2 LQKENI. The J segment lost 9 bases and the V segment lost 4 bases, leaving 8 bases of the junction unmatched. The CDR3 DNA is TGTGCCAGCTCACAGACAGGGGAGAGGGGTTCACCCCTCCACTTT. This codes for CASSQTGERGSPLHF.

This clone was detected only once. The rearrangement uses TRBV2 and TRBJ2-1; D perhaps matches TRBD2 (7 bases). Germline V gene sequence: CDR1 SNHLY, CDR2 FYNNEI. Trimming pared 6 bases from V and 13 bases from J, leaving 22 bases between. This CDR3 is built from 14 residues. The CDR3 DNA sequence: TGTGCCAGCAGCCTCCGGGGGGCGGTTATGACCCAGTTCTTC. It encodes CASSLRGAVMTQFF.

CDR3 loop: CASSLGLSYNEQFF. CDR3 bases: TGTGCCAGCAGCTTGGGCTTATCCTACAATGAGCAGTTCTTC. The chain joins TRBV7-2 to TRBJ2-1; no reliable D call. Germline V lookup: CDR1 SGHTA, CDR2 FQGNSA. CDR3 length: 14 residues. The ends were cut back, 3 bases at V and 1 base at J, with 7 bases in the middle. The complete variable domain, with remaining parts taken from reference TRBV7-2 and TRBJ2-1, reads GAGVSQSPSNKVTEKGKDVELRCDPISGHTALYWYRQSLGQGLEFLIYFQGNSAPDKSGLPSDRFSAERTGGSVSTLTIQRTQQEDSAVYLCASSLGLSYNEQFFGPGTRLTVL.

The CDR3 DNA is TGTGCCAGCAGCTCGCAACTAGCGGGAGTAACCGGGGAGCTGTTTTTT. Its translation is CASSSQLAGVTGELFF. This chain uses TRBV7-2 with TRBJ2-2; 11 bases match TRBD2. With 4 bases clipped from V and 5 bases from J, the junction kept 6 bases outside the gene matches. Germline values: CDR1 SGHTA, CDR2 FQGNSA. The CDR3 extends over 16 amino acids.

In this sample, this clone turned up a few times. This chain joins TRBV19 and TRBJ2-7, with a weak D call TRBD2 (6 bases). This CDR3 has 11 amino acids. CDR1 is LNHDA and CDR2 is SQIVND in the germline V gene (reference sequence). Trimming removed 8 bases from V and 6 bases from J, with 11 bases in between. CDR3 residues: CASSSEGEQYF. The CDR3 bases are TGTGCCAGTTCCTCGGAGGGCGAGCAGTACTTC.

The rearrangement uses TRBV21-1 and TRBJ2-1; the table's D call of TRBD1 was not tested on the DNA. TRBV21-1 is reported as a pseudogene. CDR3 length: 10 residues. The CDR3 coding sequence is TGTGCCAGCACAAAAAATGAGCAGTTCTTC. Translating it yields CASTKNEQFF.

The V call is TRBV6-4, the J call TRBJ1-1; D unclear. Germline-derived CDR1 and CDR2 are MRHNA and SNTAGT. The CDR3 is 13 residues long. Trimming cost V 8 bases and J 4 bases, with 14 bases left between them. CDR3 region: CASRTGAGTEAFF. CDR3 coding DNA: TGTGCCAGCCGAACGGGCGCGGGCACTGAAGCTTTCTTT.

The rearrangement joins TRBV20-1 to TRBJ2-3; 7 bases align to TRBD1. The length of the CDR3 is 14 residues. The germline gives CDR1 DFQATT, CDR2 SNEGSKA (reference sequence). V was pared by 3 bases and J by 2 bases, with 5 bases of the junction left unmatched. The CDR3, as DNA: TGCAGTGCTAGTGGCAGGGGGAACACAGATACGCAGTATTTT. It encodes CSASGRGNTDTQYF.

The chain recombines TRBV9 with TRBJ1-1, with 7 bases matching TRBD1. The CDR3 consists of 16 residues. The ends lost 4 bases at V and 1 base at J; junction bases unmatched: 10. Germline V gene lookup returns CDR1 SGDLS and CDR2 YYNGEE. The CDR3 region is CASSPRGDSSNTEAFF. The CDR3 nucleotides read TGTGCCAGCAGCCCGAGGGGGGACAGCTCGAACACTGAAGCTTTCTTT.

The genes are TRBV18 and TRBJ1-1; 11 bases match TRBD1. V shed 1 base, J shed 6 bases, and the junction held 4 bases outside the gene matches. The CDR3 runs 15 residues. Germline lookup yields CDR1 KGHSH and CDR2 LQKENI. In nucleotides, the CDR3 is TGTGCCAGCTCACCACGCGGACAGGGGGCGGCTGAAGCTTTCTTT. It is translated as CASSPRGQGAAEAFF.

CDR3 sequence reads: CSVVLVAASYNEQFF. In DNA form, the CDR3 reads TGCAGCGTTGTTCTTGTGGCGGCCTCCTACAATGAGCAGTTCTTC. The V and J genes are TRBV29-1 and TRBJ2-1; D is uncertain. CDR3 length: 15 residues. CDR1 and CDR2 from the germline V gene are SQVTM and ANQGSEA. Trimming cost V 4 bases and J 0 bases, with 13 bases left between them.